Listed below are T cell receptor beta chains from one sample, sequenced in a study of beta chain features in type 1 diabetes. TCRdb's table, derived via immunoSEQ multiplex PCR, lists solely in-frame clones and lacks some. The sample records approximately 360,000 clones, roughly 12% being singletons. The sequencing input was naive CD4+ T cells from blood. The receptors here all came from a woman aged 18-29 years with type 1 diabetes. Each CDR3 is given with its conserved first and last residue. D genes are given only for firm matches. Rows may omit the clone size; those that give it use once, few, many or a size class.

size: NA; V: TRBV11-2; J: TRBJ2-7; D: NA; DNA: TGTGCCAGCAGCGTCCCCGGGTCCCGGTCCTACGAGCAGTACTTC; CDR3: CASSVPGSRSYEQYF
size: few; V: TRBV25-1; J: TRBJ2-7; D: NA; DNA: TGTGCCAGCAGTGATCCGGGGGTAGGCCCCTACGAGCAGTACTTC; CDR3: CASSDPGVGPYEQYF
size: few; V: TRBV28; J: TRBJ2-7; D: NA; DNA: TGTGCCAGCAGTTTAGTTGGGAGCCGCGAGCAGTACTTC; CDR3: CASSLVGSREQYF
size: NA; V: TRBV9; J: TRBJ2-5; D: NA; DNA: TGTGCCAGCAGCGTACAGGGGGAGACCCAGTACTTC; CDR3: CASSVQGETQYF
size: few; V: TRBV6-1; J: TRBJ2-7; D: TRBD1; DNA: TGTGCCAGCAGTGCCCGGACAGGACAATCCTACGAGCAGTACTTC; CDR3: CASSARTGQSYEQYF
size: NA; V: TRBV6-5; J: TRBJ2-7; D: NA; DNA: TGTGCCAGCAGGCGTGGGGGGAGTGAGTACGAGCAGTACTTC; CDR3: CASRRGGSEYEQYF
size: few; V: TRBV7-3; J: TRBJ2-7; D: NA; DNA: TGTGCCAGCAGCTTAATGGGCTTTGACGAGCAGTACTTC; CDR3: CASSLMGFDEQYF
size: few; V: TRBV27; J: TRBJ2-1; D: NA; DNA: TGTGCCAGCTGGCGGTTCCAGACCCATGAGCAGTTCTTC; CDR3: CASWRFQTHEQFF
size: NA; V: TRBV4-1; J: TRBJ1-4; D: NA; DNA: TGCGCCAGCAGCCAAGGGCGGGCCACGCCGCCGAAACTGTTTTTT; CDR3: CASSQGRATPPKLFF
size: NA; V: TRBV7-9; J: TRBJ1-1; D: NA; DNA: TGTGCCAGCAGCCCCCTCGCTGAAGCTTTCTTT; CDR3: CASSPLAEAFF
size: few; V: TRBV21-1; J: TRBJ2-3; D: NA; DNA: TGTGCCAGCAGCAAAGCACAGGCGCCGACAGATACGCAGTATTTT; CDR3: CASSKAQAPTDTQYF
size: NA; V: TRBV9; J: TRBJ2-1; D: TRBD2; DNA: TGTGCCAGCAGCGTGGGCGGGGGCTCCTACAATGAGCAGTTCTTC; CDR3: CASSVGGGSYNEQFF
size: NA; V: TRBV7-9; J: TRBJ1-1; D: TRBD1; DNA: TGTGCCAGCAGCTTCACAGGGGACACTGAAGCTTTCTTT; CDR3: CASSFTGDTEAFF
size: few; V: TRBV2; J: TRBJ2-1; D: TRBD1; DNA: TGTGCCACACCGAGGACAGGGAGCAACAATGAGCAGTTCTTC; CDR3: CATPRTGSNNEQFF
size: NA; V: TRBV7-2; J: TRBJ1-1; D: NA; DNA: TGTGCCAGCAAGCCCCAGGGGACGAACACTGAAGCTTTCTTT; CDR3: CASKPQGTNTEAFF
size: NA; V: TRBV5-1; J: TRBJ2-2; D: NA; DNA: TGCGCCAGCAGCTTGGAAGGGGCCGGGGAGCTGTTTTTT; CDR3: CASSLEGAGELFF
size: NA; V: TRBV15; J: TRBJ2-7; D: TRBD2; DNA: TGTGCCACCAGCAGGCCCGGGACTAGCGGTACCTACGAGCAGTACTTC; CDR3: CATSRPGTSGTYEQYF
size: NA; V: TRBV5-6; J: TRBJ1-5; D: TRBD1; DNA: TGTGCCAGCAGCTCAGGACAGGGGGCCCAGCCCCAGCATTTT; CDR3: CASSSGQGAQPQHF
size: few; V: TRBV30; J: TRBJ1-2; D: TRBD1; DNA: TGTGCCTGGAGCCCCTCCGGGACAGGCGGCTACACCTTC; CDR3: CAWSPSGTGGYTF
size: NA; V: TRBV9; J: TRBJ2-1; D: TRBD2; DNA: TGTGCCAGCAGCGTCGGGGCGGGAGGTTACAATGAGCAGTTCTTC; CDR3: CASSVGAGGYNEQFF
size: few; V: TRBV18; J: TRBJ2-5; D: NA; DNA: TGTGCCAGCTCCAGCCAAGAGACCCAGTACTTC; CDR3: CASSSQETQYF
size: NA; V: TRBV2; J: TRBJ2-2; D: TRBD1; DNA: TGTGCCAGCATTGGGGACAGGGGGGCTAACACCGGGGAGCTGTTTTTT; CDR3: CASIGDRGANTGELFF
size: few; V: TRBV5-1; J: TRBJ2-7; D: TRBD1; DNA: TGCGCCAGCAGGGGGACAGAATCCTACGAGCAGTACTTC; CDR3: CASRGTESYEQYF
size: few; V: TRBV18; J: TRBJ2-7; D: NA; DNA: TGTGCCAGCTTTAAACTCGAGCAGTACTTC; CDR3: CASFKLEQYF
size: few; V: TRBV4-3; J: TRBJ2-5; D: TRBD2; DNA: TGCGCCAGCAGCCAAGCACGAGCGGGAGTAGAGACCCAGTACTTC; CDR3: CASSQARAGVETQYF
size: NA; V: TRBV10-3; J: TRBJ2-5; D: NA; DNA: TGTGCCATCAGTGAGTCTGGCGGGACCCAAGAGACCCAGTACTTC; CDR3: CAISESGGTQETQYF
size: NA; V: TRBV30; J: TRBJ1-1; D: NA; DNA: TGTGCCTGGAAGAGGGCGGAGAACACTGAAGCTTTCTTT; CDR3: CAWKRAENTEAFF
size: few; V: TRBV30; J: TRBJ1-4; D: NA; DNA: TGTGCCTGGACGTCACAGTCTGGAGAAAAACTGTTTTTT; CDR3: CAWTSQSGEKLFF
size: few; V: TRBV29-1; J: TRBJ1-2; D: TRBD1; DNA: TGCAGCGTTAGGAGTAGGGACAGGGCCCATGGCTACACCTTC; CDR3: CSVRSRDRAHGYTF
size: NA; V: TRBV7-3; J: TRBJ1-1; D: NA; DNA: TGTGCCAGCAGCCCTACAGGGAACACTGAAGCTTTCTTT; CDR3: CASSPTGNTEAFF
size: NA; V: TRBV7-3; J: TRBJ2-7; D: TRBD1; DNA: TGTGCCAGCAGCACCCCGGGACAGGTTCAGTACTTC; CDR3: CASSTPGQVQYF